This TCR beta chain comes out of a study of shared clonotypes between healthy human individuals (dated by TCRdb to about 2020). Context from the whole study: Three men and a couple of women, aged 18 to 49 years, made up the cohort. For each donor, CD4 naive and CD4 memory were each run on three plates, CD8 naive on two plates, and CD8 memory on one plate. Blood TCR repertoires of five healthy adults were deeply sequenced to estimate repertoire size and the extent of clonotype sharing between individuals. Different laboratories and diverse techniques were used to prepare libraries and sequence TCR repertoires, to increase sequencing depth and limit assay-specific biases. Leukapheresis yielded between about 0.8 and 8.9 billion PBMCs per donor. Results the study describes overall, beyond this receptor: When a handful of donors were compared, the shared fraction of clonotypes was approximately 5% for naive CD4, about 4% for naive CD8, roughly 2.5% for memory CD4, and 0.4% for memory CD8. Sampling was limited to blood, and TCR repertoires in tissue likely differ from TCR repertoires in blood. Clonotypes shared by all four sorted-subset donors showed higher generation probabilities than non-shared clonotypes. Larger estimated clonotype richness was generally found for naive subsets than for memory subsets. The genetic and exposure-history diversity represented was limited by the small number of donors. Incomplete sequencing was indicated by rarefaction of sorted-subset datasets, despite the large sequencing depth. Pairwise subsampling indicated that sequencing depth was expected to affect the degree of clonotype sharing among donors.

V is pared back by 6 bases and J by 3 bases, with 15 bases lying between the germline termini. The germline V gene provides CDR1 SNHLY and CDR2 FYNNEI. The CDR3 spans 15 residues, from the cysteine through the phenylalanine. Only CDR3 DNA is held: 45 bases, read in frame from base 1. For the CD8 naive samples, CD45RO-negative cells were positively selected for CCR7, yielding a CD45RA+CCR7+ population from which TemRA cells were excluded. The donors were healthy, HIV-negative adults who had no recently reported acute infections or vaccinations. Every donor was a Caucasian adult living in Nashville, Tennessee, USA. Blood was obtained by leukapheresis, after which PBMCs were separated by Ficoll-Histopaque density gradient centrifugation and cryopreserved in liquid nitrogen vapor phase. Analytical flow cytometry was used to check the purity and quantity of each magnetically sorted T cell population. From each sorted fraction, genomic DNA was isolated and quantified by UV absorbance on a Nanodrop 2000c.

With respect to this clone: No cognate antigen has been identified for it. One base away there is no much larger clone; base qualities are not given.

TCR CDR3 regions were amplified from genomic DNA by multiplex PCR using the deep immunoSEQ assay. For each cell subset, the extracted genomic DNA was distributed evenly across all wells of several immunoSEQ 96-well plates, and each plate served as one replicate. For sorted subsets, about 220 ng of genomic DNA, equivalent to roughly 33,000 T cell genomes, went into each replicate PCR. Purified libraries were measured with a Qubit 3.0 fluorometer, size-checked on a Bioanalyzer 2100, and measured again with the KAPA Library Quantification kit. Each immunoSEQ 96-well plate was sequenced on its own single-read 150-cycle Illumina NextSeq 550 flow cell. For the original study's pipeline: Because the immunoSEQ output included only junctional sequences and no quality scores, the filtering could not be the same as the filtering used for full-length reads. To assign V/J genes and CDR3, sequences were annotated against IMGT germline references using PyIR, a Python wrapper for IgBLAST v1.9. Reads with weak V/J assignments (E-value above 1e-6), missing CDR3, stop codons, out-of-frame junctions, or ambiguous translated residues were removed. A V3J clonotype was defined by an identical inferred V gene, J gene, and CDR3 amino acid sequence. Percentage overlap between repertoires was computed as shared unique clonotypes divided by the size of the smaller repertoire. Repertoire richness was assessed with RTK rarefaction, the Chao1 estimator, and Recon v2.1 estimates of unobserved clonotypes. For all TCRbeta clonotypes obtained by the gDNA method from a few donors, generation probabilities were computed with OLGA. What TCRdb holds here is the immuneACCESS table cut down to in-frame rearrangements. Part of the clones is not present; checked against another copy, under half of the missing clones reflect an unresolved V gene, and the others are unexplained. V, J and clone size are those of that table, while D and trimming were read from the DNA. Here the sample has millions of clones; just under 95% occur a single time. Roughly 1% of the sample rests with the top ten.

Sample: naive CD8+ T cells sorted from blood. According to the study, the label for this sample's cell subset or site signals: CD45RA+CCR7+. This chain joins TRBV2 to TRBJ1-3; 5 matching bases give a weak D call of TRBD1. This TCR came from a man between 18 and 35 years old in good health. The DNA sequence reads TGTGCCAGCAGACAGGATCCTTTAGGTGGAAACACCATATATTTT. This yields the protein CASRQDPLGGNTIYF.